What follows are 3 T cell receptor beta chains derived from one specimen sequenced in a study of blood T cell repertoires in COVID-19. The repertoire was sequenced with immunoSEQ multiplex PCR; TCRdb's copy has only in-frame clones and lacks some. This table has roughly 120,000 clones, 76% appearing once. Specimen: peripheral blood. The receptors here all came from a woman older than 75 with acute or convalescent COVID-19.

The rearrangement links TRBV4-1 to TRBJ2-5; the match to TRBD2 covers 10 bases. The germline CDR1 and CDR2 sequences are MGHRA and YSYEKL. The CDR3 is made up of 19 amino acids. The J segment lost 4 bases and the V segment lost 0 bases, leaving 14 bases of the junction unmatched. The DNA for the CDR3 is TGCGCCAGCAGCCAAGATCTCCAGCGGGGGGGCGTTGGCGGAGAGACCCAGTACTTC. Residues: CASSQDLQRGGVGGETQYF.

The CDR3 reads CASSASGAPHGETQYF. Written as DNA, the CDR3 is TGCGCCAGCTCCGCTAGCGGAGCTCCTCATGGAGAGACCCAGTACTTC. The chain is built from TRBV5-1 and TRBJ2-5; 7 bases fit TRBD2. CDR1 and CDR2 (germline): SGHRS, YFSETQ. The CDR3 is 16 amino acids. With 7 bases clipped from V and 4 bases from J, the junction kept 16 bases outside the gene matches. The complete variable domain, with remaining parts taken from reference TRBV5-1 and TRBJ2-5, reads KAGVTQTPRYLIKTRGQQVTLSCSPISGHRSVSWYQQTPGQGLQFLFEYFSETQRNKGNFPGRFSGRQFSNSRSEMNVSTLELGDSALYLCASSASGAPHGETQYFGPGTRLLVL.

This chain links TRBV5-1 with TRBJ2-3, with D hard to call. This CDR3 has 13 amino acids. Germline V gene lookup returns CDR1 SGHRS and CDR2 YFSETQ. The germline V and J ends were trimmed by 3 bases and 1 base, with 6 bases remaining between them. As DNA, the CDR3 is TGCGCCAGCAGCTCCTCAGGCACAGATACGCAGTATTTT. This codes for CASSSSGTDTQYF.